The next 2 T cell receptor beta chains were all read from a single sample in a study of blood T cell repertoires in COVID-19. Only in-frame clones appear in the TCRdb table, and some are missing; sequencing was by immunoSEQ multiplex PCR. Of roughly 200,000 clones detected, 80% appear once; the ten largest clones hold 5.5%. Specimen: peripheral blood. The receptors stem from a woman in her sixties or seventies with acute or convalescent COVID-19.

The CDR3 spells CASSRLGVKTGELFF. DNA of the CDR3: TGTGCCAGTAGTCGGCTAGGTGTAAAGACCGGGGAGCTGTTTTTT. The chain uses TRBV19 and TRBJ2-2; D is uncertain. Trimming cost V 5 bases and J 5 bases, with 15 bases left between them. CDR1 and CDR2 (germline): LNHDA, SQIVND (reference sequence). The CDR3 length is 15 residues.

The rearrangement uses TRBV27 and TRBJ1-6; D is unresolved. Looked up from germline, CDR1 is MNHEY and CDR2 is SMNVEV (reference sequence). Trimming cost V 7 bases and J 6 bases, with 16 bases left between them. This CDR3 is built from 15 residues. CDR3 sequence (DNA): TGTGCCAGCAAGGTACGGGGAATTCTTAATTCACCCCTCCACTTT. Its protein product is CASKVRGILNSPLHF.